This T cell receptor beta chain stems from a study of shared clonotypes between healthy human individuals. General study findings and limits: Enrolling few donors narrowed the genetic and exposure-history diversity that was represented.

Into CD45RA+ naive and CD45RA-negative memory subsets, the CD4+ cells were split. Original handling: Filtering differed, since immunoSEQ gave only junction sequences and no quality scores. TCRdb keeps only in-frame clones here, not all; method: immunoSEQ multiplex PCR. Clone size and V and J calls were adopted from that table, with D and trimming inferred from the DNA. The sample has about 2,500,000 clones; over 85% are singletons. With respect to this clone: The antigen remains unidentified. This CDR3 is also generated by other DNA sequences in the sample.

The sequence was obtained from a man in his late teens or twenties in good health. Sequenced material: naive CD4+ T cells sorted from blood. Subset: CD45RA+ positively selected.

The CDR3 nucleotides are TGTGCCAGCTCACCAGACAGGGGGCACGGCTACACCTTC. Translation gives CASSPDRGHGYTF. The chain is built from TRBV18 and TRBJ1-2; 10 nucleotides line up with TRBD1. V was pared by 2 bases and J by 8 bases, with 2 bases of the junction left unmatched. Per the germline V gene, CDR1 is KGHSH and CDR2 is LQKENI. The CDR3 is made up of 13 amino acids.